These 32 T cell receptor beta chains were all obtained from the same sample, sequenced in a study of Graves' ophthalmopathy and Graves' hyperthyroidism. The TCR beta CDR3 regions underwent amplification from RNA transcripts. HTBI primers primed a first-round RT-PCR, and a second-round multiplex PCR followed. TCRdb ran MiXCR on the multiplex PCR reads and lists one entry per CDR3 protein. The sample holds hundreds of thousands of distinct CDR3 sequences; about a fifth are singletons and the top ten take 7.1%. The specimen sequenced was peripheral blood. The receptor source for this set is a woman in her late teens or twenties with stable Graves' hyperthyroidism. Some clones in this sample may be carry-over from other donors' samples.

This clonotype occurred many times. The chain uses TRBV12-3 or TRBV12-4 and TRBJ2-5; a weak D match, TRBD1 (5 bases). Trimming pared 5 bases from V and 2 bases from J, leaving 15 bases between. The CDR3 is made up of 15 amino acids. Here the CDR3 DNA reads TGTGCCAGCAGTCATAAAATCCAGGGACAAGAGACCCAGTACTTC. Translation gives CASSHKIQGQETQYF.

The CDR3 DNA is TGTGCCAGCAGTTCCATATGGGGAGTACCCTACGAGCAGTACTTC. Translated: CASSSIWGVPYEQYF. The V and J genes are TRBV27 and TRBJ2-7; D is perhaps TRBD2 (5 bases). The CDR3 has 15 residues. Germline lookup yields CDR1 MNHEY and CDR2 SMNVEV (reference sequence). The ends were cut back, 4 bases at V and 2 bases at J, with 15 bases in the middle.

The rearrangement links TRBV12-3 or TRBV12-4 to TRBJ2-6, with D perhaps given as TRBD1 or TRBD2 (5 bases each). The germline V and J ends were trimmed by 3 bases and 1 base, with 16 bases remaining between them. CDR3 length: 18 residues. CDR3 DNA: TGTGCCAGCAGTTTGGTCGCAGGGTCGGGATCTGGGGCCAACGTCCTGACTTTC. It is translated as CASSLVAGSGSGANVLTF.

The rearrangement joins TRBV15 to TRBJ2-7; tentatively, D is TRBD1 or TRBD2 (5 bases each). The CDR3 extends over 15 amino acids. The V gene lost 0 bases and the J gene lost 4 bases, with 13 bases spanning the gap. CDR1 and CDR2 (germline): LNHNV, YYDKDF (reference sequence). CDR3 residues: CATSRDRGAGYEQYF. DNA of the CDR3: TGTGCCACCAGCAGAGATAGGGGCGCGGGTTACGAGCAGTACTTC.

In regard to this clonotype: This may be a read error, as it is one base from a much larger clone. This chain links TRBV5-6 with TRBJ1-6; the match to TRBD1 covers 8 bases. Germline V gene sequence: CDR1 SGHDT, CDR2 YYEEEE. V lost 1 base and J lost 6; bases outside the gene matches: 3. CDR3 length: 15 amino acids. CDR3 coding DNA: TGTGCCAGCAGCTTGTATGGACAGGGTAATTCACCCCTCCACTTT. Translating gives CASSLYGQGNSPLHF.

This clonotype was recorded many times. The chain is built from TRBV4-1 and TRBJ1-1; 10 bases agree with TRBD1. Germline V lookup: CDR1 MGHRA, CDR2 YSYEKL. This CDR3 region has 15 residues. Trimming cost V 4 bases and J 3 bases; bases outside gene matches: 5. In DNA, the CDR3 is TGCGCCAGCAGCCCGGGACAGGGGTTTGACACTGAAGCTTTCTTT. Its translation is CASSPGQGFDTEAFF.

V and J are TRBV28 and TRBJ2-2; 9 bases agree with TRBD1. V shed 2 bases, J shed 7 bases, and the junction held 5 bases outside the gene matches. The CDR3 spans 15 residues. Germline CDR1 reads MDHEN; CDR2 reads SYDVKM. CDR3 amino acids: CASSLMGQGVGELFF. CDR3 nucleotide sequence: TGTGCCAGCAGTTTAATGGGACAGGGCGTCGGGGAGCTGTTTTTT.

This clonotype was found many times. The V and J genes are TRBV6-1 and TRBJ2-5, with 7 bases fitting TRBD1. V lost 7 bases and J lost 4; bases outside the gene matches: 15. The CDR3 is 16 residues long. Germline CDR1 is MNHNS and CDR2 is SASEGT. The CDR3 spells CASTKTGTEKPETQYF. CDR3 bases: TGTGCCAGCACCAAAACGGGGACAGAGAAACCAGAGACCCAGTACTTC.

Comment on this clonotype: This clone may be a read error of a much larger clone one base away. The rearrangement links TRBV12-3 or TRBV12-4 to TRBJ2-4; no definite D call. This CDR3 region has 14 residues. Here the CDR3 DNA reads TGTGCCAGCCGTTTGGGGATCGCCAAAAACATTCAGTACTTC. Its protein product is CASRLGIAKNIQYF.

This chain connects TRBV6-5 to TRBJ1-1; 8 nucleotides match TRBD1. Germline values: CDR1 MNHEY, CDR2 SVGAGI. With V trimmed by 0 bases and J by 0 bases, 6 bases remained unmatched. The CDR3 covers 17 residues. The CDR3 DNA follows: TGTGCCAGCAGTTACTCGGGCAGGGGGCGCGTGAACACTGAAGCTTTCTTT. This encodes CASSYSGRGRVNTEAFF.

With regard to this clonotype: A junction end diverges from the germline sequence, so it may reflect a read error. The V gene is TRBV7-9, the J gene TRBJ2-5, with TRBD1 matching 12 bases. CDR3 length equals 15 residues. In germline, CDR1 is SEHNR, CDR2 FQNEAQ (reference sequence). This chain's CDR3 is CAGSLIGTGGETQYF. As DNA, the CDR3 is TGTGCCGGCAGCTTAATCGGGACAGGGGGCGAGACCCAGTACTTC.

This clonotype showed up many times. This chain connects TRBV28 to TRBJ1-2; D gene ambiguous. The CDR3 extends over 11 amino acids. The V end lost 7 bases, the J end lost 5 bases, and 8 bases lay between the germline ends. Per the germline V gene, CDR1 is MDHEN and CDR2 is SYDVKM. CDR3 in amino acids: CASNMGYGYTF. Written as DNA, the CDR3 is TGTGCCAGCAATATGGGATATGGCTACACCTTC.

This clonotype was observed a few times. At one of its ends the junction is not consistent with the germline gene, which may arise from a read error. The chain combines TRBV12-3 or TRBV12-4 with TRBJ1-2; D call uncertain. The CDR3 runs 13 residues. CDR3 DNA sequence: TGTGCCAACAGTTTAGAGAGGGTTTATGGCTACACCTTC. It translates to CANSLERVYGYTF.

This clonotype has a handful of counts. This sequence joins TRBV6-5 and TRBJ2-7; 7 bases map to TRBD1. Germline CDR1 reads MNHEY; CDR2 reads SVGAGI. The CDR3 loop spans 14 amino acids. With V trimmed by 2 bases and J by 4 bases, 5 bases remained unmatched. CDR3 amino acids: CASSYQDRDYEQYF. The CDR3 DNA follows: TGTGCCAGCAGTTACCAAGACAGGGATTACGAGCAGTACTTC.

This clonotype was seen a few times. V usage is TRBV6-5 and J usage is TRBJ2-5, with D perhaps matching TRBD1 or TRBD2 (5 bases each). The V end lost 0 bases, the J end lost 3 bases, and 14 bases lay between the germline ends. The CDR3 is made up of 16 amino acids. The V gene's germline CDR1 is MNHEY and CDR2 SVGAGI. As DNA, the CDR3 is TGTGCCAGCAGTTACTCGGGGCAGGGACGGGAAGAGACCCAGTACTTC. This translates into CASSYSGQGREETQYF.

The J gene is TRBJ1-1, the V gene TRBV4-1; 8 bases are shared with TRBD1. Germline V gene sequence: CDR1 MGHRA, CDR2 YSYEKL. Trimming removed 6 bases from V and 3 bases from J; junction bases left unmatched: 9. This CDR3 has 15 residues. The CDR3 nucleotides are TGCGCCAGCAGGGTAGAACGACAGGGGTACACTGAAGCTTTCTTT. Protein product: CASRVERQGYTEAFF.

This clonotype showed up just a few times. The rearrangement joins TRBV6-1 to TRBJ1-6, with 7 bases matching TRBD1. Germline values: CDR1 MNHNS, CDR2 SASEGT. The V gene end was trimmed by 7 bases and the J gene end by 6 bases; junction bases not matched to a gene: 9. This CDR3 region has 15 residues. The CDR3 loop is CASIQGPLSNSPLHF. The CDR3, as DNA: TGTGCCAGCATACAGGGGCCCCTTTCTAATTCACCCCTCCACTTT.

This clonotype was observed at least ten times. The genes are TRBV28 and TRBJ1-5, with 7 positions matching TRBD1. The CDR3 length is 14 residues. Germline assignment: CDR1 MDHEN and CDR2 SYDVKM. Trimming removed 6 bases from V and 5 bases from J; junction bases left unmatched: 7. CDR3 residues: CASRRQGGHQPQHF. In DNA, the CDR3 is TGTGCCAGCAGGCGACAGGGCGGCCATCAGCCCCAGCATTTT.

CDR3 sequence (DNA): TGTGCCATCAGTGCCCTAGCGGGGGAGGAGACCCAGTACTTC. Translated: CAISALAGEETQYF. The J gene is TRBJ2-5, the V gene TRBV10-3, with 10 bases aligning to TRBD2. Germline CDR1 is ENHRY and CDR2 is SYGVKD. Losses at the gene ends were 4 bases for V and 5 bases for J; bases not matched to a gene: 4. The CDR3 is 14 residues long.

As concerns this clonotype: A much larger clone lies one base from this, so it may be a read error. The chain links TRBV5-1 to TRBJ2-7, with D possibly TRBD1 on 5 matching bases. Per the germline V gene, CDR1 is SGHRS and CDR2 is YFSETQ. The V end lost 4 bases, the J end lost 3 bases, and 14 bases lay between the germline ends. CDR3 length: 14 residues. DNA of the CDR3: TGCGCCAGCAGCCGGGTCAGGGCAATCTACGAGCAGTACTTC. Its translation: CASSRVRAIYEQYF.

V gene TRBV6-5 combines with J gene TRBJ1-6, with TRBD1 as a possible D gene (5 bases). The germline CDR1 and CDR2 sequences are MNHEY and SVGAGI. The CDR3 loop spans 15 amino acids. Deletions cut 0 bases from V and 14 bases from J, with 17 bases between. The CDR3 reads CASSYSSGPGQALHF. The DNA of the CDR3 is TGTGCCAGCAGTTACTCCTCCGGGCCGGGGCAGGCCCTCCACTTT.

The CDR3 sequence: CATSLRAGELFF. CDR3 sequence (DNA): TGTGCCACCAGCCTCAGGGCCGGGGAGCTGTTTTTT. The rearrangement uses TRBV15 and TRBJ2-2; perhaps TRBD1 as D (5 bases). The germline gives CDR1 LNHNV, CDR2 YYDKDF (reference sequence). V was cut by 5 bases and J by 6 bases, with 7 bases left in between. CDR3 length equals 12 residues.

The table lists this clonotype with many counts. One junction end disagrees with the germline gene, perhaps due to a read error. The genes are TRBV12-3 or TRBV12-4 and TRBJ2-7; TRBD2 matches at 10 bases. The CDR3 extends over 14 amino acids. The CDR3 protein is CASSITSGAYEQYF. CDR3 DNA: TGCGCCAGCAGCATAACTAGCGGGGCCTACGAGCAGTACTTC.

The chain is built from TRBV12-3 or TRBV12-4 and TRBJ1-5; D might be TRBD1 (5 bases). This CDR3 has 15 residues. Trimming removed 6 bases at V and 5 bases at J, with 17 bases between. CDR3 nucleotides: TGTGCCAGCAGACGGGACGGGGCAGAGCATCAGCCCCAGCATTTT. Translating it yields CASRRDGAEHQPQHF.

The V call is TRBV11-2, the J call TRBJ1-2; D gene unclear. This CDR3 has 14 residues. CDR1 is SGHAT and CDR2 is FQNNGV in the germline V gene. V lost 0 bases and J lost 8, with 13 bases in between. The CDR3 sequence: CASSLDWEDGGYTF. The CDR3 DNA follows: TGTGCCAGCAGCTTAGACTGGGAGGATGGGGGCTACACCTTC.

This clonotype has a count of ten or more. The genes are TRBV6-2 or TRBV6-3 and TRBJ1-1, with TRBD1 matching over 8 bases. Trimming removed 2 bases from V and 6 bases from J; junction bases left unmatched: 11. In germline, CDR1 is MNHEY, CDR2 SVGEGT. This CDR3 has 16 residues. The chain's CDR3 is CASSYENRGGRPEAFF. CDR3 DNA sequence: TGTGCCAGCAGTTACGAGAACAGGGGGGGACGTCCTGAAGCTTTCTTT.

This clonotype was observed many times. The rearrangement links TRBV6-4 to TRBJ2-7; D is unresolved. Germline CDR1 is MRHNA and CDR2 is SNTAGT. Trimming cost V 7 bases and J 4 bases, with 29 bases left between them. The CDR3 covers 18 residues. Written as DNA, the CDR3 is TGTGCCAGCAACAACCGACCCTCGGTGGCGGAGCTTAGGTACGAGCAGTACTTC. Protein: CASNNRPSVAELRYEQYF.

There are many counts of this clonotype. The V call is TRBV6-1, the J call TRBJ1-1; 7 bases are a match to TRBD1. Per germline, CDR1 MNHNS and CDR2 SASEGT. The CDR3 covers 14 residues. V lost 6 bases to trimming and J lost 7 bases; unmatched junction nucleotides: 11. The CDR3 sequence is CASSLWTGPHEAFF. The DNA for the CDR3 is TGTGCCAGCAGCCTCTGGACAGGACCCCATGAAGCTTTCTTT.

This clonotype was seen at least ten times. The chain combines TRBV6-1 with TRBJ1-1, with 10 bases that match TRBD1. CDR1 MNHNS and CDR2 SASEGT come from the germline V gene. The length of the CDR3 is 15 residues. Losses at the gene ends were 4 bases for V and 4 bases for J; bases not matched to a gene: 6. As DNA, the CDR3 is TGTGCCAGCAGTGTACCGGGACAGGGGTCCACTGAAGCTTTCTTT. Translating it yields CASSVPGQGSTEAFF.

J is TRBJ1-2 and V is TRBV3-1; TRBD1 agrees at 7 bases. V was pared by 0 bases and J by 5 bases, with 3 bases of the junction left unmatched. CDR3 length: 14 amino acids. Per the germline V gene, CDR1 is LGHDT and CDR2 is YNNKEL (reference sequence). CDR3 nucleotide sequence: TGTGCCAGCAGCCAAGAGGCGACAGGGTATGGCTACACCTTC. Translation gives CASSQEATGYGYTF.

The V and J genes are TRBV5-5 and TRBJ1-2; a weak D match, TRBD1 (5 bases). Trimming cost V 3 bases and J 5 bases, with 20 bases left between them. The CDR3 loop spans 16 amino acids. Germline V gene sequence: CDR1 SGHKS, CDR2 YYEKEE (reference sequence). The CDR3: CASSWGRALAHYGYTF. Written as DNA, the CDR3 is TGTGCCAGCAGCTGGGGCCGGGCCCTCGCTCATTATGGCTACACCTTC.

This clonotype was counted ten times or more. The chain links TRBV19 to TRBJ1-1, with a tentative D call TRBD1 (5 bases). V lost 6 bases, J lost 2 bases, and 10 bases lay in between. CDR1 and CDR2 from the germline V gene are LNHDA and SQIVND (reference sequence). CDR3 length: 13 amino acids. CDR3 in DNA: TGTGCCAGTAGAGGGGCATTTAACACTGAAGCTTTCTTT. This encodes CASRGAFNTEAFF.